This TCR beta chain derives from a study of T cell repertoires in cytomegalovirus infection. Trimming left V 3 bases short and J 7 bases short, with 22 bases between. Germline CDR1 reads SGHVS; CDR2 reads FNYEAQ. The CDR3 loop spans 17 amino acids. TCRdb reprocessed the reads via MiXCR and lists one record per CDR3 protein. This table has about 920,000 distinct CDR3 sequences, approximately 33% appearing once. With regard to this clonotype: Antigen: not known. Possible read error: a much larger clone is one base away.

The TCR was taken from a human donor in good health (CMV status not recorded). Some clones in this sample may be carry-over from other donors' samples. This specimen was cultured CD8+ T cells from PBMCs, taken from culture after CMV antigen stimulation. The chain combines TRBV7-6 with TRBJ2-1, with D perhaps assigned TRBD1 or TRBD2 (7 bases each). The CDR3 DNA is TGTGCCAGCAGCTTGACTAGCAGGGGGGCCTCGGTAAATGAGCAGTTCTTC. Translating gives CASSLTSRGASVNEQFF.